This T cell receptor beta chain came from a study of vaccination and CD4 T cells after COVID-19. As for the study in general: As their vaccination, participants received two doses of either BNT162b2 or mRNA-1273 vaccine.

TCRdb independently ran MiXCR on the PCR reads; one entry per CDR3 protein. The sample shows about 18,000 distinct CDR3 sequences, approximately 62% of them seen only once. Study-wide points: Spike mono-reactivity held for 304 of 307 vaccine-specific clones in convalescent patients.

Germline CDR1 MGHRA, CDR2 YSYEKL. The CDR3 sequence is 15 residues long. The V and J ends lost 0 bases and 4 bases respectively, with 13 bases between them. As for this clonotype: Its antigen is unidentified.

V is TRBV4-1 and J is TRBJ2-7, with D possibly called TRBD1 or TRBD2 (5 bases each). This receptor was identified in a human donor who had recovered from COVID-19. Sample: CD4+ T cells from blood, taken after SARS-CoV-2 vaccination. The CDR3 sequence is CASSQEGTRAYEQYF. The CDR3 region has the DNA TGCGCCAGCAGCCAAGAAGGGACCCGCGCGTACGAGCAGTACTTC.